This entry lists 13 T cell receptor beta chains sequenced from one sample in a study of identical twins. TCRdb reprocessed the 5' RACE reads with MiXCR, giving one entry per CDR3 protein. Seen here are about 210,000 distinct CDR3 sequences, around 10% observed once, and the top ten hold 5.1%. Sequencing was carried out using memory (CD45RO+) T cells sorted from blood. Source of these receptors: a woman younger than 30 in good health.

This clonotype was seen ten or more times. The chain combines TRBV5-1 with TRBJ1-1; possible D gene TRBD1, 6 bases. This CDR3 is built from 15 residues. Germline CDR1 and CDR2: SGHRS and YFSETQ. The V end was cut by 1 base, the J end by 3 bases, with 13 bases between. CDR3 region: CASSLFSGADTEAFF. CDR3 bases: TGCGCCAGCAGCTTGTTCTCAGGGGCGGACACTGAAGCTTTCTTT.

J is TRBJ2-5 and V is TRBV9, with 11 nucleotides matching TRBD2. The V gene end was trimmed by 3 bases and the J gene end by 5 bases; junction bases not matched to a gene: 6. CDR1 is SGDLS, CDR2 YYNGEE, per germline. The CDR3 runs 15 residues. As DNA, the CDR3 is TGTGCCAGCAGCGAGGCGGCTAGCGGGGGGGAGACCCAGTACTTC. It specifies CASSEAASGGETQYF.

The genes are TRBV16 and TRBJ2-7; D not certain. Between the trimmed V and J ends, which lost 4 bases and 7 bases, there was a span of 8 bases. The CDR3 spans 11 residues. Germline V gene data show CDR1 as KGHSY and CDR2 as FQNENV. The CDR3 nucleotides are TGTGCCAGCAGCCCGGGTAGGGAGCAGTACTTC. This codes for CASSPGREQYF.

The chain employs TRBV27 and TRBJ2-1; tentative D call: TRBD2 (6 bases). CDR3 length: 15 amino acids. Trimming removed 4 bases from V and 5 bases from J, with 15 bases in between. Per germline, CDR1 MNHEY and CDR2 SMNVEV (reference sequence). The CDR3 region is CASSSDYHTDNEQFF. The DNA of the CDR3 is TGTGCCAGCAGTTCGGACTACCATACGGACAATGAGCAGTTCTTC.

The V and J genes are TRBV27 and TRBJ2-1, with D possibly matching TRBD2 (5 bases). CDR3 length equals 15 residues. The V gene lost 5 bases and the J gene lost 6 bases, with 17 bases spanning the gap. Germline V gene sequence: CDR1 MNHEY, CDR2 SMNVEV (reference sequence). Here the CDR3 DNA reads TGTGCCAGCAGTCCCTACCCCGGGCGGGTCAATGAGCAGTTCTTC. Its translation is CASSPYPGRVNEQFF.

The chain employs TRBV3-1 and TRBJ1-1; D gene unclear. Deletions cut 4 bases from V and 1 base from J, with 13 bases between. The germline V gene has CDR1 LGHDT and CDR2 YNNKEL (reference sequence). The CDR3 is made up of 15 amino acids. In DNA form, the CDR3 reads TGTGCCAGCAGCCTGGTCCGGACGGGGAACACTGAAGCTTTCTTT. It specifies CASSLVRTGNTEAFF.

V gene TRBV5-1 combines with J gene TRBJ2-3, with D unclear. Germline V gene sequence: CDR1 SGHRS, CDR2 YFSETQ. The CDR3 spans 13 residues. Trimming took off 5 bases at V and 3 bases at J, with 10 bases between the two ends. The CDR3 here is CASRRSSTDTQYF. In nucleotides, the CDR3 is TGCGCCAGCAGACGGTCAAGTACAGATACGCAGTATTTT.

The chain combines TRBV6-1 with TRBJ2-5, with 9 bases fitting TRBD1. The germline CDR1 and CDR2 sequences are MNHNS and SASEGT. J gave up 4 bases and V 6 bases, and 9 bases lay outside the gene matches. The CDR3 consists of 15 residues. CDR3 sequence reads: CASRDWGQGVETQYF. CDR3 nucleotides: TGTGCCAGCAGAGACTGGGGACAGGGTGTAGAGACCCAGTACTTC.

Only a few counts were recorded for this clonotype. In DNA, the CDR3 is TGTGCCAGCAGTGAGGAGGGCCGGCGGCCCCAGCATTTT. It is translated as CASSEEGRRPQHF. V and J are TRBV2 and TRBJ1-5; D is uncertain. Trimming stripped 3 bases from V and 9 bases from J, with 12 bases between. CDR3 length: 13 residues. Germline values: CDR1 SNHLY, CDR2 FYNNEI.

This clonotype was counted at least ten times. The chain links TRBV24-1 to TRBJ1-5; D may be TRBD1 (5 bases). Trimming took 2 bases from V and 1 from J, leaving 8 bases between them. The CDR3 spans 15 residues. The germline CDR1 and CDR2 sequences are KGHDR and SFDVKD. CDR3 in amino acids: CATSDYGASNQPQHF. CDR3 sequence (DNA): TGTGCCACCAGTGATTATGGGGCAAGCAATCAGCCCCAGCATTTT.

This clonotype showed up just a few times. The chain carries TRBV7-8 and TRBJ1-2; the D is unclear. The CDR3 spans 13 residues. Germline CDR1 reads SGHVS; CDR2 reads FQNEAQ. Trimming left V 4 bases short and J 4 bases short, with 10 bases between. The CDR3 is CASSSSRLYGYTF. As DNA, the CDR3 is TGTGCCAGCAGCTCCAGCAGGCTCTATGGCTACACCTTC.

This clonotype was detected ten times or more. The chain employs TRBV29-1 and TRBJ2-2; no reliable D call. This CDR3 spans 12 amino acids. CDR1 is SQVTM and CDR2 is ANQGSEA in the germline V gene. V dropped 7 bases and J dropped 7 bases, with 13 bases sitting between them. The CDR3 protein is CSADPGSGELFF. The CDR3 DNA sequence: TGCAGCGCGGATCCAGGTAGCGGGGAGCTGTTTTTT.

Only a few counts were recorded for this clonotype. The chain links TRBV9 to TRBJ2-7; TRBD1 matches 10 bases. Trimming at V came to 3 bases and at J to 7 bases, leaving 7 bases not matched to a gene. This CDR3 contains 14 residues. Germline V gene sequence: CDR1 SGDLS, CDR2 YYNGEE. The CDR3 nucleotides read TGTGCCAGCAGCGGACAGGGGGCGCCGGGGGAGCAGTACTTC. Translated, it gives CASSGQGAPGEQYF.